The 27 T cell receptor beta chains presented below share a single source sample, sequenced in a study of prognosis after radiotherapy for stage I lung cancer. Using two-round multiplex PCR, the authors amplified TCR beta CDR3 from genomic DNA. Every TRBV and TRBJ gene had its own specific primer in first-round PCR. TCRdb called the multiplex PCR reads again in MiXCR, with one record for every CDR3 protein. The table records some 35,000 distinct CDR3 sequences, under 35% of them present only once. This specimen was PBMCs, taken before or after stereotactic body radiation therapy (not recorded which). These receptors all stem from a donor aged 50 or older with non-small cell lung cancer.

Only a few counts were recorded for this clonotype. A far larger clone is just one base off, so this is likely a read error. The genes are TRBV6-4 and TRBJ1-6; D may be TRBD1 (6 bases). Germline values: CDR1 MRHNA, CDR2 SNTAGT. This CDR3 contains 15 residues. The CDR3 sequence is CASRSGGSENSPPHF. In DNA form, the CDR3 reads TGTGCCAGCAGATCTGGGGGCAGCGAGAATTCACCCCCCCACTTT.

This clonotype was counted ten times or more. The chain has TRBV20-1 and TRBJ2-7; D may be TRBD1 or TRBD2 (5 bases each). Trimming took 6 bases from V and 13 from J, leaving 25 bases between them. Germline V CDR1 and CDR2: DFQATT, SNEGSKA (reference sequence). The CDR3 length is 13 residues. The CDR3 DNA sequence: TGCAGTGCCGCCCGTTCGACAGAAGGGGAGCGATACTTC. Translating gives CSAARSTEGERYF.

Many counts were recorded for this clonotype. The chain joins TRBV10-3 to TRBJ1-2; D is perhaps TRBD1 (5 bases). With 0 bases removed from V and 6 bases from J, the gap between germline ends came to 8 bases. Germline lookup yields CDR1 ENHRY and CDR2 SYGVKD. The CDR3 is 13 residues long. CDR3 bases: TGTGCCATCAGTGAGTCGGGGGGGGATGGCTACACCTTC. It translates to CAISESGGDGYTF.

This clonotype has a count of ten or more. The chain combines TRBV5-1 with TRBJ2-2; D unclear. In germline, CDR1 is SGHRS, CDR2 YFSETQ. This CDR3 comprises 16 residues. V lost 0 bases, J lost 2 bases, and 11 bases lay in between. Here the CDR3 reads CASSLGASSNTGELFF. The CDR3 bases are TGCGCCAGCAGCTTGGGGGCGAGTTCCAACACCGGGGAGCTGTTTTTT.

This clonotype showed up just once. Relative to the germline gene, one junction end is altered; a read error may explain this. The genes are TRBV19 and TRBJ1-3, with D possibly matching TRBD1 (6 bases). The CDR3 length is 14 residues. The germline CDR1 and CDR2 sequences are LNHDA and SQIVND (reference sequence). CDR3 loop: CAIYTGHSVNTIYF. The CDR3 coding sequence is TGTGCCATTTATACAGGGCACTCTGTAAACACCATATATTTT.

This clonotype has ten or more counts. The V call is TRBV5-6, the J call TRBJ2-3; TRBD2 might be the D (5 bases). CDR1 is SGHDT, CDR2 YYEEEE, per germline. With 1 base removed from V and 0 bases from J, the gap between germline ends came to 12 bases. The CDR3 contains 16 residues. The CDR3 reads CASSLYLSGSTDTQYF. The CDR3 bases are TGTGCCAGCAGCTTGTATTTGAGCGGTAGCACAGATACGCAGTATTTT.

This rearrangement joins TRBV4-2 to TRBJ2-7; a weak D match, TRBD2 (5 bases). The CDR3 runs to 18 residues. The V gene lost 0 bases and the J gene lost 0 bases, with 18 bases spanning the gap. CDR1 and CDR2 from the germline V gene are LGHNA and YNFKEQ. CDR3 region: CASSQDSRRADNSYEQYF. In nucleotides, the CDR3 is TGTGCCAGCAGCCAAGATTCGAGGCGGGCAGACAACTCCTACGAGCAGTACTTC.

To note about this clonotype: This may come from a read error, since a much larger clone is one base off. V gene TRBV6-2 or TRBV6-3 combines with J gene TRBJ2-5; 10 bases line up with TRBD1. There are 17 residues in the CDR3. V was pared by 7 bases and J by 8 bases, with 19 bases of the junction left unmatched. Germline V CDR1 and CDR2: MNHEY, SVGEGT. The CDR3 nucleotides are TGTGCCAGCATGCGGGACAGGGGTTTAATGATGCGAGATACCCAGTACTTC. Residues: CASMRDRGLMMRDTQYF.

The chain couples TRBV7-3 to TRBJ2-2; no reliable D call. CDR3 size: 13 residues. Germline assignment: CDR1 SGHTA and CDR2 FQGTGA. Trimming pared 4 bases from V and 3 bases from J, leaving 6 bases between. CDR3 protein: CASSSRDTGELFF. CDR3 nucleotides: TGTGCCAGCAGCTCACGGGACACCGGGGAGCTGTTTTTT.

Many counts were recorded for this clonotype. This chain joins TRBV19 and TRBJ1-6, with a tentative D call TRBD1 (5 bases). The germline CDR1 and CDR2 sequences are LNHDA and SQIVND (reference sequence). Trimming left V 3 bases short and J 6 bases short, with 12 bases between. The CDR3 consists of 15 residues. This chain's CDR3 is CASSISGTCNSPLHF. CDR3 in DNA: TGTGCCAGTAGTATTTCTGGGACGTGTAATTCACCCCTCCACTTT.

This clonotype was counted a single time. V and J are TRBV19 and TRBJ1-5, with D perhaps TRBD1 (5 bases). This CDR3 has 12 amino acids. V was shortened by 10 bases and J by 9 bases, with 16 bases between the two germline ends. Germline-derived CDR1 and CDR2 are LNHDA and SQIVND (reference sequence). CDR3 sequence: CATLGGCGPQHF. The CDR3 DNA sequence: TGTGCCACACTCGGGGGGTGTGGGCCCCAGCATTTT.

This clonotype appeared many times. Here the CDR3 reads CASSQTSGVYNEQFF. The DNA for the CDR3 is TGTGCCAGCAGTCAAACTAGCGGGGTATACAATGAGCAGTTCTTC. This chain connects TRBV6-1 to TRBJ2-1; 10 nucleotides agree with TRBD2. The CDR3 extends over 15 amino acids. The germline V gene has CDR1 MNHNS and CDR2 SASEGT. J lost 4 bases, V lost 5 bases, and 5 bases had no gene match.

This clonotype was recorded many times. The chain couples TRBV7-2 to TRBJ2-7; 7 bases are a match to TRBD1. After removal of 6 bases from V and 7 bases from J, the junction contained 9 bases not matched to a gene. Germline CDR1 reads SGHTA; CDR2 reads FQGNSA. This CDR3 has 13 amino acids. CDR3 residues: CASSPGGGREQYF. CDR3 coding DNA: TGTGCCAGCAGTCCAGGGGGTGGCAGGGAGCAGTACTTC.

In this sample, this clonotype is medium-sized. CDR3 sequence: CASRAGTSGYEQYF. The CDR3 DNA reads as TGTGCCAGCAGGGCCGGGACTAGCGGCTACGAGCAGTACTTC. V usage is TRBV6-1 and J usage is TRBJ2-7; the match to TRBD2 covers 11 bases. The germline gives CDR1 MNHNS, CDR2 SASEGT. V dropped 6 bases and J dropped 3; count of bases not matched to a gene: 4. This CDR3 is built from 14 residues.

V and J are TRBV30 and TRBJ1-1; tentatively, D is TRBD1 (5 bases). The CDR3 totals 15 residues. Trimming took off 0 bases at V and 4 bases at J, with 15 bases between the two ends. The germline V gene encodes CDR1 GTSNPN and CDR2 SVGIG (reference sequence). CDR3 DNA: TGTGCCTGGAGTGTACTGCGGGGCGCGAGCACTGAAGCTTTCTTT. This codes for CAWSVLRGASTEAFF.

As regards this clonotype: This probably arose from a read error, given a far larger clone one base away. V and J are TRBV6-9 and TRBJ2-7; D is undetermined. CDR1 and CDR2 from the germline V gene are MNHGY and SVAAGI. This CDR3 region has 15 residues. CDR3 region: CASSSFILKGHEHYF. The CDR3 nucleotides read TGTGCCAGCAGTTCCTTTATTTTGAAGGGCCACGAGCATTACTTC.

By share of the sample, this clonotype is medium-sized. The V call is TRBV19, the J call TRBJ1-6; D call uncertain. The germline CDR1 and CDR2 sequences are LNHDA and SQIVND (reference sequence). V lost 3 bases to trimming and J lost 7 bases, with 4 bases between them. The CDR3 covers 12 residues. This CDR3 is CASSIGNSPLHF. CDR3 nucleotide sequence: TGTGCCAGTAGTATCGGGAATTCACCCCTCCACTTT.

This clonotype was seen a handful of times. The J gene is TRBJ2-3, the V gene TRBV12-3 or TRBV12-4, with 7 bases aligning to TRBD2. The CDR3 is 15 residues long. Trimming cost V 1 base and J 0 bases; bases outside gene matches: 1. Here the CDR3 reads CASSLGLASTDTQYF. DNA of the CDR3: TGTGCCAGCAGTTTAGGACTAGCTAGCACAGATACGCAGTATTTT.

This clonotype was detected ten times or more. The genes are TRBV6-2 or TRBV6-3 and TRBJ2-3, with TRBD1 identical over 7 bases. After removal of 3 bases from V and 3 bases from J, the junction contained 3 bases not matched to a gene. CDR3 length: 14 amino acids. Germline lookup yields CDR1 MNHEY and CDR2 SVGEGT. The CDR3 here is CASSYQGVTDTQYF. CDR3 sequence (DNA): TGTGCCAGCAGTTATCAGGGGGTTACAGATACGCAGTATTTT.

The chain joins TRBV7-9 to TRBJ2-7; D may be TRBD1 or TRBD2 (6 bases each). Trimming pared 2 bases from V and 3 bases from J, leaving 14 bases between. Germline CDR1 is SEHNR and CDR2 is FQNEAQ (reference sequence). The CDR3 runs 15 residues. The CDR3 here is CASSLRGAGVYEQYF. The DNA of the CDR3 is TGTGCCAGCAGCTTAAGGGGGGCAGGGGTCTACGAGCAGTACTTC.

In regard to this clonotype: A single base separates this from a much larger clone, so it may be a read error. The chain carries TRBV19 and TRBJ2-1; a possible D gene is TRBD2 (5 bases). The germline V and J ends were trimmed by 11 bases and 4 bases, with 15 bases remaining between them. The CDR3 is 13 residues long. Germline V gene lookup returns CDR1 LNHDA and CDR2 SQIVND (reference sequence). The CDR3 spells CASSRGLYNEQFF. In DNA, the CDR3 is TGTGCCTCGTCCCGGGGTCTATACAATGAGCAGTTCTTC.

The rearrangement joins TRBV7-8 to TRBJ2-3; TRBD2 matches 10 bases. The germline CDR1 and CDR2 sequences are SGHVS and FQNEAQ. This CDR3 is 15 amino acids long. V lost 7 bases and J lost 1; bases outside the gene matches: 5. CDR3 sequence (DNA): TGTGCCAGCACCCAGGGGACTAGCGGCACAGATACGCAGTATTTT. Its protein is CASTQGTSGTDTQYF.

This clonotype was observed many times. The chain recombines TRBV28 with TRBJ1-1; 8 nucleotides match TRBD1. Germline V gene lookup returns CDR1 MDHEN and CDR2 SYDVKM. After removal of 5 bases from V and 1 base from J, the junction contained 3 bases not matched to a gene. CDR3 length equals 14 residues. The CDR3 sequence is CASSPGTGNTEAFF. CDR3 in DNA: TGTGCCAGCAGTCCCGGGACAGGGAACACTGAAGCTTTCTTT.

This clonotype was observed a few times. The chain is built from TRBV19 and TRBJ1-2; D is possibly TRBD1 (5 bases). V lost 7 bases and J 6 bases, leaving 15 bases between the germline ends. The CDR3 is made up of 13 amino acids. Germline V CDR1 and CDR2: LNHDA, SQIVND (reference sequence). CDR3 sequence (DNA): TGTGCCAGTACCCGGGGCGTCCTTGATGGCTACACCTTC. The encoded protein is CASTRGVLDGYTF.

This chain joins TRBV7-2 and TRBJ2-3; the match to TRBD1 covers 8 bases. Germline CDR1 and CDR2: SGHTA and FQGNSA. V shed 10 bases, J shed 1 base, and the junction held 10 bases outside the gene matches. The CDR3 contains 15 residues. CDR3 loop: CATLDRARGTDTQYF. CDR3 coding DNA: TGTGCCACCTTGGACAGGGCCCGGGGCACAGATACGCAGTATTTT. The full variable domain, rest sourced from reference TRBV7-2 and TRBJ2-3, is GAGVSQSPSNKVTEKGKDVELRCDPISGHTALYWYRQSLGQGLEFLIYFQGNSAPDKSGLPSDRFSAERTGGSVSTLTIQRTQQEDSAVYLCATLDRARGTDTQYFGPGTRLTVL.

Points on this clonotype: Just one base apart from a much larger clone, this may be a read error. The V call is TRBV12-3 or TRBV12-4, the J call TRBJ1-1; unclear D gene. CDR3 length: 14 residues. CDR3 protein: CAGSLASGGTEAFF. The CDR3, as DNA: TGTGCCGGCAGTTTAGCTTCGGGAGGCACTGAAGCTTTCTTT.

This clonotype has ten or more counts. The CDR3 end shows no conserved phenylalanine or tryptophan, and so a read error is likely. The V call is TRBV20-1, the J call TRBJ2-5; 15 bases are shared with TRBD2. Germline loops: CDR1 DFQATT, CDR2 SNEGSKA (reference sequence). The V segment lost 8 bases and the J segment 5 bases; nucleotides outside the gene matches: 6. CDR3 length equals 14 residues. The CDR3 coding sequence is TGCAGTATCCGCGGGACTAGCGGGGGGGAGACCCAGTACCTC. Protein product: CSIRGTSGGETQYL.